The 27 T cell receptor beta chains below were found in one sample sequenced in a study of blood T cells in healthy people across ages. With a J-beta primer mix and a sample-barcoded 5' primer, a second PCR ran roughly 7 to 11 cycles. TCRdb re-derived calls from the 5' RACE reads in MiXCR, one entry per CDR3 protein. The sample includes about 580,000 distinct CDR3 sequences, 40% to 55% seen only once; the top ten take under 30%. What was sequenced was blood. Receptors were obtained from an elderly man in good health.

The V and J genes are TRBV6-5 and TRBJ2-2; D uncertain. The CDR3 length is 12 residues. Germline-derived CDR1 and CDR2 are MNHEY and SVGAGI. Trimming pared 4 bases from V and 4 bases from J, leaving 4 bases between. The CDR3 protein is CASSWPTGELFF. The DNA of the CDR3 is TGTGCCAGCAGTTGGCCCACCGGGGAGCTGTTTTTT.

The chain uses TRBV5-1 and TRBJ2-1; TRBD2 matches at 10 bases. Per the germline V gene, CDR1 is SGHRS and CDR2 is YFSETQ. The J segment lost 3 bases and the V segment lost 4 bases, leaving 13 bases of the junction unmatched. The CDR3 is 18 residues long. The CDR3 sequence is CASSPAGKREGHYNEQFF. The CDR3 DNA sequence: TGCGCCAGCAGCCCGGCGGGTAAGCGGGAGGGCCACTACAATGAGCAGTTCTTC.

This clonotype was seen only a few times. The chain employs TRBV12-3 or TRBV12-4 and TRBJ2-4, with 10 nucleotides matching TRBD1. V lost 6 bases and J lost 7; bases outside the gene matches: 15. This CDR3 region has 17 residues. CDR3 in DNA: TGTGCCAGCAGCCCGCAGACAGGGGGCGCCTTTTCGAACATTCAGTACTTC. It specifies CASSPQTGGAFSNIQYF.

The V gene is TRBV2, the J gene TRBJ2-7; 10 positions match TRBD1. Germline V lookup: CDR1 SNHLY, CDR2 FYNNEI. The ends lost 4 bases at V and 4 bases at J; junction bases unmatched: 13. The CDR3 sequence is 17 residues long. The CDR3 is CASSAPVNGQGGYEQYF. CDR3 in DNA: TGTGCCAGCAGTGCCCCCGTTAACGGACAGGGGGGTTACGAGCAGTACTTC.

The chain links TRBV6-2 or TRBV6-3 to TRBJ2-7; possible D gene TRBD2, 7 bases. The CDR3 covers 14 residues. Germline CDR1 MNHEY, CDR2 SVGEGT. Trimming pared 10 bases from V and 3 bases from J, leaving 19 bases between. The CDR3 is CATGGRGGDYEQYF. CDR3 coding DNA: TGTGCCACCGGGGGGCGAGGCGGAGACTACGAGCAGTACTTC.

This chain joins TRBV4-1 and TRBJ2-1, with TRBD2 matching 9 bases. The germline V gene encodes CDR1 MGHRA and CDR2 YSYEKL. V lost 0 bases and J lost 9; bases outside the gene matches: 12. The CDR3 totals 17 residues. The CDR3 sequence is CASSQDAAGGPLSEQFF. As DNA, the CDR3 is TGCGCCAGCAGCCAAGATGCGGCGGGGGGGCCGCTCTCTGAGCAGTTCTTC.

The chain uses TRBV21-1 and TRBJ2-1; the table's D gene call, TRBD1, was not cross checked with the DNA. The J call could be wrong; TRBJ2-7 is a better fit for the DNA end. TRBV21-1 is a listed pseudogene. This CDR3 is 20 amino acids long. This chain's CDR3 is CASSRKPGQALAGPPYEQYF. The CDR3 coding sequence is TGTGCCAGCAGCAGAAAACCGGGACAGGCATTAGCGGGGCCCCCTTACGAGCAGTACTTC.

The chain recombines TRBV7-2 with TRBJ2-1; a possible D gene is TRBD2 (5 bases). V was cut by 1 base and J by 7 bases, with 17 bases left in between. From germline, CDR1 is SGHTA and CDR2 FQGNSA. This CDR3 region has 16 residues. The CDR3 loop is CASSLGARVTGNEQFF. As DNA, the CDR3 is TGTGCCAGCAGCTTAGGGGCGCGGGTTACGGGGAATGAGCAGTTCTTC.

V and J are TRBV12-3 or TRBV12-4 and TRBJ1-5; D is perhaps TRBD1 (5 bases). The CDR3 contains 15 residues. V lost 5 bases to trimming and J lost 0 bases, with 11 bases between them. This CDR3 is CASSTSRVSNQPQHF. In DNA form, the CDR3 reads TGTGCCAGCAGTACGTCCAGGGTTAGCAATCAGCCCCAGCATTTT.

The chain uses TRBV4-1 and TRBJ1-2; D is ambiguous. Looked up from germline, CDR1 is MGHRA and CDR2 is YSYEKL. V was pared by 2 bases and J by 4 bases, with 14 bases between. CDR3 length: 15 amino acids. In DNA, the CDR3 is TGCGCCAGCAGCCAACCGGGAGGGAGTAGCTATGGCTACACCTTC. This encodes CASSQPGGSSYGYTF.

The chain employs TRBV6-2 or TRBV6-3 and TRBJ2-7, with D perhaps given as TRBD1 or TRBD2 (6 bases each). This CDR3 is built from 16 residues. V was trimmed by 0 bases and J by 0 bases, leaving 12 bases between them. CDR1 MNHEY and CDR2 SVGEGT come from the germline V gene. The CDR3 sequence: CASSYSDRAGSYEQYF. The CDR3 nucleotides read TGTGCCAGCAGTTACTCGGACAGAGCGGGCTCCTACGAGCAGTACTTC.

This clonotype has a handful of counts. This sequence joins TRBV7-2 and TRBJ2-1, with 8 nucleotides matching TRBD2. The ends lost 3 bases at V and 2 bases at J; junction bases unmatched: 9. The CDR3 contains 17 residues. Germline V gives CDR1 SGHTA, CDR2 FQGNSA. This CDR3 is CASSLISGTPPYNEQFF. For the CDR3, the DNA is TGTGCCAGCAGCTTGATTAGCGGGACACCCCCCTACAATGAGCAGTTCTTC.

Concerning this clonotype: A read error may explain this, as a much larger clone is one base away. The genes are TRBV27 and TRBJ2-1; D possibly corresponds to TRBD2 (6 bases). The CDR3 length is 14 residues. CDR1 is MNHEY and CDR2 is SMNVEV in the germline V gene (reference sequence). Trimming took 5 bases from V and 6 from J, leaving 14 bases between them. CDR3 bases: TGTGCCAGCAGTGTCGGACTAAGGACCAATGAGCAGTTCTTC. It codes for CASSVGLRTNEQFF.

The chain couples TRBV20-1 to TRBJ1-6, with D maybe TRBD1 (6 bases). The CDR3 runs 14 residues. With 3 bases removed from V and 5 bases from J, the gap between germline ends came to 11 bases. Germline lookup yields CDR1 DFQATT and CDR2 SNEGSKA (reference sequence). Here the CDR3 DNA reads TGCAGTGCTAGGACAGGCCAAGATAATTCACCCCTCCACTTT. Protein sequence: CSARTGQDNSPLHF.

The chain couples TRBV2 to TRBJ1-5; D unresolved. Trimming stripped 2 bases from V and 6 bases from J, with 11 bases between. The CDR3 length is 14 residues. Germline CDR1 and CDR2: SNHLY and FYNNEI. Here the CDR3 reads CASSETGSGQPQHF. Written as DNA, the CDR3 is TGTGCCAGCAGTGAAACCGGGTCAGGTCAGCCCCAGCATTTT.

The chain has TRBV9 and TRBJ1-2; 8 bases align to TRBD1. The CDR3 has 13 amino acids. V lost 3 bases to trimming and J lost 6 bases; unmatched junction nucleotides: 4. CDR1 and CDR2 (germline): SGDLS, YYNGEE. The CDR3: CASSGGQGDGYTF. As DNA, the CDR3 is TGTGCCAGCAGCGGAGGACAGGGAGATGGCTACACCTTC. The full variable domain, in which reference TRBV9 and TRBJ1-2 provide the parts outside the CDR3, is DSGVTQTPKHLITATGQRVTLRCSPRSGDLSVYWYQQSLDQGLQFLIQYYNGEERAKGNILERFSAQQFPDLHSELNLSSLELGDSALYFCASSGGQGDGYTFGSGTRLTVV.

V usage is TRBV5-1 and J usage is TRBJ2-7, with TRBD1 identical over 8 bases. Germline V lookup: CDR1 SGHRS, CDR2 YFSETQ. This CDR3 has 15 amino acids. The ends lost 4 bases at V and 6 bases at J; junction bases unmatched: 12. The CDR3 coding sequence is TGCGCCAGCAGCCAGTTCGGACAGGGTAGGAGCGAGCAGTACTTC. It translates to CASSQFGQGRSEQYF.

The rearrangement joins TRBV10-3 to TRBJ2-1; unclear D gene. The V and J ends lost 0 bases and 5 bases respectively, with 8 bases between them. In germline, CDR1 is ENHRY, CDR2 SYGVKD. This CDR3 region has 14 residues. The DNA of the CDR3 is TGTGCCATCAGTGAGTCGCCGAACGACAATGAGCAGTTCTTC. Protein sequence: CAISESPNDNEQFF.

V and J are TRBV29-1 and TRBJ2-1; 8 nucleotides align to TRBD1. The CDR3 consists of 15 residues. The germline V gene has CDR1 SQVTM and CDR2 ANQGSEA. V trimming: 2 bases; J trimming: 2 bases; junction bases outside the gene matches: 5. In DNA form, the CDR3 reads TGCAGCGTTGAAAAGAACAGGGGGGCCTACAATGAGCAGTTCTTC. It specifies CSVEKNRGAYNEQFF.

J is TRBJ2-2 and V is TRBV6-2 or TRBV6-3; the D gene is possibly TRBD1 (6 bases). The V and J ends lost 8 bases and 1 base respectively, with 14 bases between them. Germline V gives CDR1 MNHEY, CDR2 SVGEGT. The CDR3 consists of 15 residues. CDR3 protein: CASHIDRRNTGELFF. The CDR3 DNA follows: TGTGCCAGCCACATTGACAGGCGGAACACCGGGGAGCTGTTTTTT.

This clonotype was detected only a few times. The chain links TRBV20-1 to TRBJ1-2; D is possibly TRBD1 (5 bases). The CDR3 has 15 residues. The V and J ends lost 2 bases and 6 bases respectively, with 19 bases between them. The germline V gene has CDR1 DFQATT and CDR2 SNEGSKA (reference sequence). The CDR3 loop reads CSARLPGRPIHGYTF. CDR3 coding DNA: TGCAGTGCTAGACTCCCGGGACGCCCCATTCATGGCTACACCTTC.

This sequence joins TRBV12-3 or TRBV12-4 and TRBJ1-1, with D hard to call. The CDR3 is 14 residues long. Trimming removed 5 bases from V and 3 bases from J, with 13 bases in between. CDR3 coding DNA: TGTGCCAGCAGTCCGAGGAGGCGGGACACTGAAGCTTTCTTT. Its translation is CASSPRRRDTEAFF.

The chain carries TRBV28 and TRBJ2-5, with 9 bases matching TRBD1. Trimming removed 6 bases from V and 7 bases from J; junction bases left unmatched: 9. Germline CDR1 and CDR2: MDHEN and SYDVKM. This CDR3 spans 14 amino acids. CDR3 bases: TGTGCCAGCAGCCTACTTCCGGGACAGGGGACCCAGTACTTC. This codes for CASSLLPGQGTQYF.

The gene calls are TRBV12-3 or TRBV12-4 and TRBJ2-7; 10 bases are shared with TRBD1. The CDR3 is made up of 14 amino acids. V lost 5 bases to trimming and J lost 4 bases; unmatched junction nucleotides: 5. CDR3 in DNA: TGTGCCAGCAGTAGACAGGGGGCAGGGTACGAGCAGTACTTC. Its protein product is CASSRQGAGYEQYF.

This clonotype was seen a few times. This sequence joins TRBV3-1 and TRBJ2-3; 10 bases line up with TRBD2. There are 15 residues in the CDR3. The germline CDR1 and CDR2 sequences are LGHDT and YNNKEL (reference sequence). V was pared by 4 bases and J by 2 bases, with 3 bases of the junction left unmatched. The CDR3 here is CASSPLAGATDTQYF. CDR3 nucleotide sequence: TGTGCCAGCAGCCCCCTAGCGGGGGCCACAGATACGCAGTATTTT.

The rearrangement joins TRBV4-2 to TRBJ2-3; D is unclear. The germline V gene has CDR1 LGHNA and CDR2 YNFKEQ. V lost 3 bases to trimming and J lost 10 bases, with 14 bases between them. CDR3 size: 13 residues. The CDR3 region has the DNA TGTGCCAGCAGCCAGGTCCCCTGGGATGCGCAGTATTTT. Its protein product is CASSQVPWDAQYF.

This clonotype was counted ten times or more. The rearrangement uses TRBV6-5 and TRBJ2-1, with TRBD1 identical over 7 bases. Per germline, CDR1 MNHEY and CDR2 SVGAGI. The CDR3 contains 15 residues. V shed 6 bases and J 3 bases; nucleotides not matched to a gene: 8. CDR3 coding DNA: TGTGCCAGCAGACGAAATCGGGACAGCTACAATGAGCAGTTCTTC. Its protein product is CASRRNRDSYNEQFF.